The 28 T cell receptor beta chains presented below share a single source sample, sequenced in a study of cytomegalovirus exposure and HLA in healthy donors. The PCR was carried out with 60 Vbeta primers and 13 Jbeta primers. Sequencing was performed with immunoSEQ multiplex PCR; in TCRdb, only in-frame clones are kept and a portion is missing. The sample lists approximately 180,000 clones; just under 80% were seen once. The specimen was PBMCs. The receptors were gathered from a woman aged 45-60 years in good health and CMV-seropositive.

V gene TRBV6-1 combines with J gene TRBJ1-4; 7 bases are shared with TRBD1. The germline gives CDR1 MNHNS, CDR2 SASEGT. The CDR3 totals 14 residues. Losses at the gene ends were 4 bases for V and 8 bases for J; bases not matched to a gene: 7. CDR3 nucleotides: TGTGCCAGCAGTGGTCGACAGGGTGACGAAAAACTGTTTTTT. This encodes CASSGRQGDEKLFF.

The rearrangement links TRBV6-5 to TRBJ2-2; 9 bases agree with TRBD1. The CDR3 spans 15 residues. The V and J ends lost 0 bases and 8 bases, in that order; junction bases with no gene match: 4. Germline-derived CDR1 and CDR2 are MNHEY and SVGAGI. In DNA form, the CDR3 reads TGTGCCAGCAGTTACTCACAGGGGGCGCTAGGGGAGCTGTTTTTT. Its protein is CASSYSQGALGELFF.

The V and J genes are TRBV6-1 and TRBJ1-4; unclear D gene. Germline V gene lookup returns CDR1 MNHNS and CDR2 SASEGT. With 5 bases removed from V and 1 base from J, the gap between germline ends came to 8 bases. The CDR3 runs 14 residues. CDR3 loop: CASSTSVTNEKLFF. The CDR3 DNA reads as TGTGCCAGCAGTACCTCGGTAACTAATGAAAAACTGTTTTTT.

The genes are TRBV5-5 and TRBJ2-5; TRBD2 is a possible D gene (6 bases). CDR1 and CDR2 from the germline V gene are SGHKS and YYEKEE (reference sequence). Trimming stripped 4 bases from V and 1 base from J, with 14 bases between. The CDR3 contains 15 residues. CDR3 protein: CASSRPMGLQETQYF. As DNA, the CDR3 is TGTGCCAGCAGCCGCCCTATGGGACTCCAAGAGACCCAGTACTTC.

The rearrangement joins TRBV18 to TRBJ2-3; 7 bases fit TRBD2. Germline V gene lookup returns CDR1 KGHSH and CDR2 LQKENI. V was clipped by 2 bases and J by 2 bases; unmatched bases: 1. The length of the CDR3 is 14 residues. CDR3: CASSPAGVTDTQYF. CDR3 in DNA: TGTGCCAGCTCACCAGCGGGGGTCACAGATACGCAGTATTTT. Full variable domain (outside the CDR3, taken from reference TRBV18 and TRBJ2-3): NAGVMQNPRHLVRRRGQEARLRCSPMKGHSHVYWYRQLPEEGLKFMVYLQKENIIDESGMPKERFSAEFPKEGPSILRIQQVVRGDSAAYFCASSPAGVTDTQYFGPGTRLTVL.

In nucleotides, the CDR3 is TGTGCCAGCAGCAATCTCCCCTTTACGAACACCGGGGAGCTGTTTTTT. It codes for CASSNLPFTNTGELFF. V usage is TRBV7-9 and J usage is TRBJ2-2; D gene uncertain. CDR3 size: 16 residues. CDR1 and CDR2 from the germline V gene are SEHNR and FQNEAQ (reference sequence). The V end was cut by 5 bases, the J end by 0 bases, with 13 bases between.

The chain's CDR3 is CASSVGLAQPQHF. For the CDR3, the DNA is TGTGCCAGCAGCGTAGGTTTGGCTCAGCCCCAGCATTTT. V usage is TRBV9 and J usage is TRBJ1-5, with D hard to call. Trimming took off 0 bases at V and 6 bases at J, with 7 bases between the two ends. This CDR3 contains 13 residues. CDR1 and CDR2 from the germline V gene are SGDLS and YYNGEE.

This rearrangement joins TRBV30 to TRBJ2-7; D remains ambiguous. V was clipped by 2 bases and J by 1 base, with 6 bases between them. This CDR3 comprises 12 residues. The germline CDR1 and CDR2 sequences are GTSNPN and SVGIG (reference sequence). The CDR3 bases are TGTGCCTGGAGTACGGGTTCCTACGAGCAGTACTTC. Protein: CAWSTGSYEQYF.

This sequence joins TRBV7-6 and TRBJ1-1; tentatively, D is TRBD1 (5 bases). CDR3 length: 17 amino acids. Trimming left V 5 bases short and J 0 bases short, with 19 bases between. The V gene's germline CDR1 is SGHVS and CDR2 FNYEAQ. The CDR3 sequence is CASSPQWGGGMNTEAFF. The CDR3 coding sequence is TGTGCCAGCAGCCCCCAGTGGGGCGGGGGGATGAACACTGAAGCTTTCTTT.

This clone has just a few counts. J is TRBJ2-7 and V is TRBV12-5, with TRBD2 matching 7 bases. Germline lookup yields CDR1 LGHNT and CDR2 FRNRAP. J was trimmed by 3 bases and V by 0 bases; bases with no gene match: 5. There are 15 residues in the CDR3. CDR3 sequence: CASGLVLGGNYEQYF. CDR3 coding DNA: TGTGCTAGTGGTTTGGTACTCGGGGGGAACTACGAGCAGTACTTC.

J is TRBJ1-5 and V is TRBV10-3; a possible D gene is TRBD1 (5 bases). This CDR3 spans 12 amino acids. Germline V gene data show CDR1 as ENHRY and CDR2 as SYGVKD. Trimming shortened V by 10 bases and J by 7 bases, and 14 bases separated the two germline ends. The CDR3 coding sequence is TGTGCCACCGGGGGGACGGGACAGCCCCAGCATTTT. Translating gives CATGGTGQPQHF.

The chain joins TRBV5-6 to TRBJ2-1; D ambiguous. CDR3 size: 18 residues. Germline CDR1 SGHDT, CDR2 YYEEEE. V dropped 2 bases and J dropped 0 bases, with 18 bases sitting between them. CDR3 region: CASSFSGILTSSYNEQFF. As DNA, the CDR3 is TGTGCCAGCAGCTTTTCAGGTATACTCACGAGCTCCTACAATGAGCAGTTCTTC.

The V gene is TRBV30, the J gene TRBJ1-6; D gene unclear. Germline CDR1 is GTSNPN and CDR2 is SVGIG (reference sequence). Trimming stripped 0 bases from V and 0 bases from J, with 9 bases between. There are 16 residues in the CDR3. CDR3 residues: CAWSVHGSSYNSPLHF. The CDR3 region has the DNA TGTGCCTGGAGTGTACACGGGAGCTCCTATAATTCACCCCTCCACTTT.

The CDR3 region is CATRGAGRRELFF. As DNA, the CDR3 is TGTGCCACCCGGGGGGCGGGTCGCCGGGAGCTGTTTTTT. V gene TRBV6-6 combines with J gene TRBJ2-2; possible D gene TRBD2, 7 bases. Per the germline V gene, CDR1 is MNHNY and CDR2 is SVGAGI (reference sequence). The CDR3 has 13 residues. V was trimmed by 10 bases and J by 9 bases, leaving 18 bases between them.

V gene TRBV29-1 combines with J gene TRBJ2-1; 8 bases fit TRBD1. CDR3 length: 14 amino acids. V was pared by 3 bases and J by 4 bases, with 5 bases of the junction left unmatched. Germline CDR1 is SQVTM and CDR2 is ANQGSEA. For the CDR3, the DNA is TGCAGCGTTGAGGACAGGGCGAGTTACAATGAGCAGTTCTTC. Amino acids: CSVEDRASYNEQFF.

The CDR3 nucleotides read TGTGCCAGCAGCGTAGTTACGGGGGGGTCCGGAGATACGCAGTATTTT. This sequence encodes CASSVVTGGSGDTQYF. The chain combines TRBV9 with TRBJ2-3; 8 positions match TRBD2. The junction had 8 bases not matched to a gene; V was cut back by 0 bases and J by 5 bases. The CDR3 is 16 residues long. The germline CDR1 and CDR2 sequences are SGDLS and YYNGEE.

J is TRBJ2-5 and V is TRBV6-7, with a tentative D call TRBD1 (6 bases). TRBV6-7 counts as an open reading frame of uncertain function. V was shortened by 0 bases and J by 10 bases, with 12 bases between the two germline ends. The CDR3 consists of 13 residues. CDR3 bases: TGTGCCAGCAGTTACTCGCCAGGGGTCGTCCAGTACTTC. It is translated as CASSYSPGVVQYF.

The V gene is TRBV5-4, the J gene TRBJ2-1; tentatively, D is TRBD2 (7 bases). V lost 6 bases and J 6 bases, leaving 19 bases between the germline ends. The CDR3 contains 15 residues. The germline V gene has CDR1 SGHNT and CDR2 YYREEE (reference sequence). The CDR3 coding sequence is TGTGCCAGCACCCGAGCTGGGGGGGCCGTCAATGAGCAGTTCTTC. Translating it yields CASTRAGGAVNEQFF.

The chain carries TRBV6-1 and TRBJ1-2, with D hard to call. CDR1 and CDR2 from the germline V gene are MNHNS and SASEGT. The CDR3 is 14 amino acids. V dropped 4 bases and J dropped 4 bases, with 13 bases sitting between them. The CDR3 region has the DNA TGTGCCAGCAGTGGGTTGGTACACCGCTATGGCTACACCTTC. It specifies CASSGLVHRYGYTF.

This chain uses TRBV15 with TRBJ2-5; TRBD2 is a possible D gene (5 bases). This CDR3 is built from 15 residues. CDR1 LNHNV and CDR2 YYDKDF come from the germline V gene (reference sequence). Trimming took 0 bases from V and 1 from J, leaving 9 bases between them. CDR3 protein: CATSRDPSGQETQYF. The CDR3 DNA reads as TGTGCCACCAGCAGAGATCCCAGCGGCCAAGAGACCCAGTACTTC.

The chain has TRBV5-6 and TRBJ2-2; the D gene is possibly TRBD1 (5 bases). Germline V gene data show CDR1 as SGHDT and CDR2 as YYEEEE. Trimming stripped 1 base from V and 6 bases from J, with 7 bases between. This CDR3 has 13 amino acids. The CDR3 is CASSLRGPGELFF. The CDR3 bases are TGTGCCAGCAGCTTGAGGGGTCCCGGGGAGCTGTTTTTT.

The V gene is TRBV5-6, the J gene TRBJ2-2, with a weak D call TRBD2 (5 bases). The V end was cut by 1 base, the J end by 5 bases, with 12 bases between. Germline CDR1 and CDR2: SGHDT and YYEEEE. The CDR3 sequence is 15 residues long. The CDR3 sequence is CASSLSRVGTGELFF. The CDR3 DNA follows: TGTGCCAGCAGCTTGTCGAGGGTTGGAACCGGGGAGCTGTTTTTT.

The rearrangement links TRBV21-1 to TRBJ2-7; the table's D call, TRBD1, was not checked against the DNA. TRBV21-1 is annotated as a pseudogene. This CDR3 is 13 amino acids long. The CDR3: CAQPGGPDYEQYF. The DNA for the CDR3 is TGTGCCCAACCAGGGGGGCCAGACTACGAGCAGTACTTC.

The chain carries TRBV4-1 and TRBJ2-7; D might be TRBD1 (6 bases). There are 15 residues in the CDR3. Germline V lookup: CDR1 MGHRA, CDR2 YSYEKL. The V end was cut by 4 bases, the J end by 4 bases, with 17 bases between. The CDR3 bases are TGCGCCAGCAGCCTCGGACAGTCCCTTGGGTACGAGCAGTACTTC. As protein: CASSLGQSLGYEQYF.

V and J are TRBV2 and TRBJ1-6; the D is unclear. Germline V gene data show CDR1 as SNHLY and CDR2 as FYNNEI. The CDR3 has 13 residues. The V end was cut by 1 base, the J end by 6 bases, with 4 bases between. This chain's CDR3 is CASSEVSNSPLHF. CDR3 in DNA: TGTGCCAGCAGTGAAGTGAGTAATTCACCCCTCCACTTT. The full variable domain, rest sourced from reference TRBV2 and TRBJ1-6, is EPEVTQTPSHQVTQMGQEVILRCVPISNHLYFYWYRQILGQKVEFLVSFYNNEISEKSEIFDDQFSVERPDGSNFTLKIRSTKLEDSAMYFCASSEVSNSPLHFGNGTRLTVT.

This chain links TRBV5-4 with TRBJ2-3; TRBD2 aligns across 8 bases. CDR3 length: 15 residues. Germline trimming cut 4 bases from V and 3 bases from J; bases unmatched to any gene: 7. The V gene's germline CDR1 is SGHNT and CDR2 YYREEE (reference sequence). The DNA of the CDR3 is TGTGCCAGCAGCGCCGGGGGGGGCCGAACAGATACGCAGTATTTT. It encodes CASSAGGGRTDTQYF.

The gene calls are TRBV13 and TRBJ2-7; 7 bases line up with TRBD1. Germline CDR1 PRHDT, CDR2 FYEKMQ (reference sequence). The trim removed 0 bases at V and 7 bases at J, leaving 6 bases unmatched. This CDR3 has 14 residues. The CDR3 DNA follows: TGTGCCAGCAGCTTAGGGATCAGGGGGATTGAGCAGTACTTC. Translation: CASSLGIRGIEQYF. Drawing the rest from reference TRBV13 and TRBJ2-7, the complete variable domain is AAGVIQSPRHLIKEKRETATLKCYPIPRHDTVYWYQQGPGQDPQFLISFYEKMQSDKGSIPDRFSAQQFSDYHSELNMSSLELGDSALYFCASSLGIRGIEQYFGPGTRLTVT.

Points on this clone: Different DNA sequences within this sample yield the same CDR3. This chain connects TRBV5-6 to TRBJ1-2, with 8 bases matching TRBD1. With 2 bases clipped from V and 3 bases from J, the junction kept 0 bases outside the gene matches. Germline V lookup: CDR1 SGHDT, CDR2 YYEEEE. The CDR3 sequence is 13 residues long. CDR3 amino acids: CASSLQGDYGYTF. CDR3 nucleotides: TGTGCCAGCAGCTTACAGGGGGACTATGGCTACACCTTC. Using reference TRBV5-6 and TRBJ1-2 for the parts outside the CDR3, the full variable domain is DAGVTQSPTHLIKTRGQQVTLRCSPKSGHDTVSWYQQALGQGPQFIFQYYEEEERQRGNFPDRFSGHQFPNYSSELNVNALLLGDSALYLCASSLQGDYGYTFGSGTRLTVV.